Listed below are T cell receptor beta chains from one sample, sequenced in a study of OX40 agonist ivuxolimab in advanced cancers. The repertoire was sequenced with immunoSEQ multiplex PCR; TCRdb's copy has only in-frame clones and lacks some. This table has about 54,000 clones, roughly nine tenths appearing once. Sequencing was performed on CD4+ or CD8+ T cells sorted from blood, taken in a trial of the OX40 agonist ivuxolimab. The receptor set was obtained from an adult with an advanced solid tumor such as melanoma, head and neck, liver or kidney cancer. CDR3s include the opening cysteine and the closing phenylalanine or tryptophan.

CDR3aa	j_gene	v_gene
CASGKFGLTYEQYF	TRBJ2-7	TRBV28
CASSIGDQETQYF	TRBJ2-5	TRBV19
CASSATPGTGELFF	TRBJ2-2	TRBV7-2
CASSLGAGTGNEQYF	TRBJ2-7	TRBV5-4
CASSQTLTGSLYGYTF	TRBJ1-2	TRBV7-9
CASSFRDRATYGYTF	TRBJ1-2	TRBV5-6
CASRVADSGRRGYTF	TRBJ1-2	TRBV27
CASSPTGNTEAFF	TRBJ1-1	TRBV5-1
CASSPQPGIGELFF	TRBJ2-2	TRBV19
CASSRTGSYEKLFF	TRBJ1-4	TRBV19